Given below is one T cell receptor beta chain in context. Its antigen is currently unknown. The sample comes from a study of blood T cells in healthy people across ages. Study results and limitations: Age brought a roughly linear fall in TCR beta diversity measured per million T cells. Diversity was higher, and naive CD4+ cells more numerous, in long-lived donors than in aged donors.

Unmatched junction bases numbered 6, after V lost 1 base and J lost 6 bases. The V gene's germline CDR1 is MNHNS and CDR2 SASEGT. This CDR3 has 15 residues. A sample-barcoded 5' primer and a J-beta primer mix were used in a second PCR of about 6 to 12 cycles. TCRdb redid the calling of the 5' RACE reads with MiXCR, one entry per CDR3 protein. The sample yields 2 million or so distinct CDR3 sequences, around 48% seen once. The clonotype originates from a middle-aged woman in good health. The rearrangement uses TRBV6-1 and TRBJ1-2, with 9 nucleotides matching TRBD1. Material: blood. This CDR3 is CASSEDLDRGNGYTF. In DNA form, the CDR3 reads TGTGCCAGCAGTGAAGACTTGGACAGGGGCAATGGCTACACCTTC.